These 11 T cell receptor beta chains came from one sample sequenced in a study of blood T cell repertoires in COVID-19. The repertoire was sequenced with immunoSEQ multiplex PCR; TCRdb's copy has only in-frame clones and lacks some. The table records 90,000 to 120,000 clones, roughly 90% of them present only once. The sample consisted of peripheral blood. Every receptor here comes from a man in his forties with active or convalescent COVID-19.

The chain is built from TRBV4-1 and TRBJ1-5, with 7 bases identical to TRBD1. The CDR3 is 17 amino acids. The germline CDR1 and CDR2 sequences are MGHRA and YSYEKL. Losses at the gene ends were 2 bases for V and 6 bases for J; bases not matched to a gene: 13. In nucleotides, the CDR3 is TGCGCCAGCAGCCAAAACACTGATCCGCAGGGGGGTCAGCCCCAGCATTTT. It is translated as CASSQNTDPQGGQPQHF.

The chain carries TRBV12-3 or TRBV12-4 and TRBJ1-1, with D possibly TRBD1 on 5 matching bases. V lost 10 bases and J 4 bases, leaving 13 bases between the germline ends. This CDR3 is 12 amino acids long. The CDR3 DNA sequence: TGTGCCACCGGCCCAAGGGGCACTGAAGCTTTCTTT. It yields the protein CATGPRGTEAFF.

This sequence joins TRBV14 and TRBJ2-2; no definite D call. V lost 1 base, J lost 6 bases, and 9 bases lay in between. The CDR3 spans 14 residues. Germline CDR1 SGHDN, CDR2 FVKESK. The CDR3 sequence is CASSQAAAAGELFF. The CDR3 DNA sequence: TGTGCCAGCAGCCAAGCCGCCGCGGCCGGGGAGCTGTTTTTT.

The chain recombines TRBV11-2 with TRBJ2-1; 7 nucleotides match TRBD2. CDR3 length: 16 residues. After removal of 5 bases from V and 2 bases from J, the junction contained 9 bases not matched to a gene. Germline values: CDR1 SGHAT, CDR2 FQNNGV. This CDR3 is CASSIQTSVTYNEQFF. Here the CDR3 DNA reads TGTGCCAGCAGCATTCAAACTAGCGTAACCTACAATGAGCAGTTCTTC.

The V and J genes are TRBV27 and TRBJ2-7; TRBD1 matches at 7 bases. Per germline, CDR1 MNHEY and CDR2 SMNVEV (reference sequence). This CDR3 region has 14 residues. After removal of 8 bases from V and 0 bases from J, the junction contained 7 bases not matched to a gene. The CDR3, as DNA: TGTGCCAGCGGTGAACAGGGGTACTCCTACGAGCAGTACTTC. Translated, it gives CASGEQGYSYEQYF.

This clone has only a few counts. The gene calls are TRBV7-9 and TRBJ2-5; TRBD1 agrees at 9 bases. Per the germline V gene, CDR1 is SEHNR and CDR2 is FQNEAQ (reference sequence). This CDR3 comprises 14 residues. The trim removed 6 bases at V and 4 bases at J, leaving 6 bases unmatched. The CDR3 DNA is TGTGCCAGCAGGGAAACAGGGGGCGGAGAGACCCAGTACTTC. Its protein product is CASRETGGGETQYF.

The CDR3 loop reads CASSRGVYGYTF. The DNA for the CDR3 is TGTGCCAGCAGTCGAGGAGTATATGGCTACACCTTC. The chain recombines TRBV28 with TRBJ1-2; D call uncertain. The CDR3 is 12 amino acids. Trimming took off 5 bases at V and 5 bases at J, with 9 bases between the two ends. CDR1 and CDR2 from the germline V gene are MDHEN and SYDVKM.

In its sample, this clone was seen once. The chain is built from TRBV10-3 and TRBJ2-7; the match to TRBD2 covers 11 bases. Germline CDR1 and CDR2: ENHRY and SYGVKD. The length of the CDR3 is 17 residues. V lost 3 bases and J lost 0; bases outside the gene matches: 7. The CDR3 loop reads CAISDSSGRTSSYEQYF. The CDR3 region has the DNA TGTGCCATCAGTGACTCTAGCGGGAGGACTAGCTCCTACGAGCAGTACTTC.

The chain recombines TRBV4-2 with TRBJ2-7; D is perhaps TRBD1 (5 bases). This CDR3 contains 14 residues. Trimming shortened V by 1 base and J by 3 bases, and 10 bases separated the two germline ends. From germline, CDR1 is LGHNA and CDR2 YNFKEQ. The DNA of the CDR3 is TGTGCCAGCAGCCAAGTCGACAGAGACTACGAGCAGTACTTC. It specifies CASSQVDRDYEQYF.

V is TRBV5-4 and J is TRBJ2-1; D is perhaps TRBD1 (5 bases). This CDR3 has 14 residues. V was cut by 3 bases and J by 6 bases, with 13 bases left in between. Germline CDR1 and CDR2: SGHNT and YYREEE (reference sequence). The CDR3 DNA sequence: TGTGCCAGCAGCTACTACACAGGTTTCAATGAGCAGTTCTTC. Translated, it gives CASSYYTGFNEQFF.

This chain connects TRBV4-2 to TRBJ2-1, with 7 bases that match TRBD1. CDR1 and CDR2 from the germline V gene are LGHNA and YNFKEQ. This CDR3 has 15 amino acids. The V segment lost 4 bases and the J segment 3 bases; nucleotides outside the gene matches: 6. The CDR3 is CASSPGQMDYNEQFF. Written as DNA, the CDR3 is TGTGCCAGCAGCCCGGGACAGATGGACTACAATGAGCAGTTCTTC.